The source of this T cell receptor (beta chain) is a study of blood T cell repertoires in COVID-19. Study-level information: Samples came from the United States, Italy and Spain, spanning acute and convalescent COVID-19. PBMCs, B-cell-depleted T cells, or T cells were the source of the cDNA or gDNA that made up the material.

The repertoire was sequenced with immunoSEQ multiplex PCR; TCRdb's copy has only in-frame clones and lacks some. This sample has around 160,000 clones, with about 82% found just once. The CDR3 spans 15 residues. CDR1 is MNHNS, CDR2 SASEGT, per germline. Trimming at V came to 3 bases and at J to 4 bases, leaving 5 bases not matched to a gene. V is TRBV6-1 and J is TRBJ2-1; TRBD1 aligns across 8 bases. The source of this sequence is a middle-aged woman with active or convalescent COVID-19. Sequenced: peripheral blood. The CDR3 protein is CASSEYGQGYNEQFF. The CDR3 DNA sequence: TGTGCCAGCAGTGAGTACGGACAGGGTTACAATGAGCAGTTCTTC.